One and the same sample provided the 13 T cell receptor beta chains below, sequenced in a study of monozygotic twins with inflammatory bowel disease. TCRdb re-called the 5' RACE reads; every CDR3 protein appears as one record, without DNA. In all, the sample yields just over 300,000 distinct CDR3 sequences. The sample was blood. The receptors stem from a human donor with ulcerative colitis or Crohn's disease, or a healthy co-twin of an affected twin (not recorded which).

The chain is built from TRBV2 and TRBJ1-4. Germline V lookup: CDR1 SNHLY, CDR2 FYNNEI. This CDR3 spans 14 amino acids. The CDR3 sequence is CASSGVGPNEKLFF.

The chain has TRBV16 and TRBJ2-7; no DNA is available, so the TRBD1 call from TCRdb remains unchecked. The CDR3 contains 13 residues. Germline V gives CDR1 KGHSY, CDR2 FQNENV. CDR3 residues: CASTDRGRDEQYF.

The J gene is TRBJ2-7, the V gene TRBV3-1. Germline V gene lookup returns CDR1 LGHDT and CDR2 YNNKEL (reference sequence). The CDR3 length is 14 residues. CDR3 sequence: CASSQVGSAYEQYF.

The V gene is TRBV11-2, the J gene TRBJ1-4; the TCRdb D gene call, TRBD1, has no DNA to confirm it. Per the germline V gene, CDR1 is SGHAT and CDR2 is FQNNGV. The CDR3 is 13 residues long. The CDR3 sequence is CASSLGAGEKLFF. The whole variable domain, remainder taken from reference TRBV11-2 and TRBJ1-4, is EAGVAQSPRYKIIEKRQSVAFWCNPISGHATLYWYQQILGQGPKLLIQFQNNGVVDDSQLPKDRFSAERLKGVDSTLKIQPAKLEDSAVYLCASSLGAGEKLFFGSGTQLSVL.

V and J are TRBV4-3 and TRBJ2-4; the TCRdb D gene call, TRBD2, has no DNA to confirm it. This CDR3 has 18 residues. Looked up from germline, CDR1 is LGHNA and CDR2 is YSLEER. The CDR3 loop is CASSQDRWASGLKNIQYF.

The rearrangement joins TRBV28 to TRBJ1-4; the D call from TCRdb, TRBD1, cannot be confirmed without DNA. CDR1 is MDHEN and CDR2 is SYDVKM in the germline V gene. The CDR3 runs 14 residues. CDR3 sequence reads: CASSLGGVREKLFF. Full variable domain (missing parts from reference TRBV28 and TRBJ1-4): DVKVTQSSRYLVKRTGEKVFLECVQDMDHENMFWYRQDPGLGLRLIYFSYDVKMKEKGDIPEGYSVSREKKERFSLILESASTNQTSMYLCASSLGGVREKLFFGSGTQLSVL.

V and J are TRBV28 and TRBJ2-1; with no DNA, the TCRdb D assignment of TRBD1 cannot be verified. Germline CDR1 reads MDHEN; CDR2 reads SYDVKM. The CDR3 is made up of 16 amino acids. CDR3 amino acids: CASRPDRKGSGNEQFF.

The rearrangement links TRBV7-2 to TRBJ2-5; with no DNA, the TCRdb D assignment of TRBD2 cannot be verified. This CDR3 spans 15 amino acids. The germline CDR1 and CDR2 sequences are SGHTA and FQGNSA. CDR3 sequence: CASSPGPEEAQTQYF.

This rearrangement joins TRBV7-3 to TRBJ2-1; TCRdb returns TRBD2, unconfirmable since there is no DNA. Germline CDR1 and CDR2: SGHTA and FQGTGA. This CDR3 has 17 residues. CDR3 loop: CASSLRGAGSSYNEQFF.

This chain links TRBV5-6 with TRBJ2-1; lacking DNA, the TRBD1 call made by TCRdb goes unchecked. The V gene's germline CDR1 is SGHDT and CDR2 YYEEEE. The length of the CDR3 is 16 residues. The CDR3 spells CASSPRGRGGRIEQFF.

The chain combines TRBV2 with TRBJ2-5; TCRdb selects TRBD1, and the lack of DNA leaves this call unchecked. The CDR3 is made up of 16 amino acids. CDR1 SNHLY and CDR2 FYNNEI come from the germline V gene. The CDR3: CASSEAPRPGKETQYF. The entire variable domain, with the rest obtained from reference TRBV2 and TRBJ2-5, is as follows: EPEVTQTPSHQVTQMGQEVILRCVPISNHLYFYWYRQILGQKVEFLVSFYNNEISEKSEIFDDQFSVERPDGSNFTLKIRSTKLEDSAMYFCASSEAPRPGKETQYFGPGTRLLVL.

This sequence joins TRBV6-1 and TRBJ1-1; the D call from TCRdb, TRBD1, cannot be confirmed without DNA. Germline V gene sequence: CDR1 MNHNS, CDR2 SASEGT. The CDR3 is made up of 13 amino acids. The CDR3 protein is CATIGGIGTEAFF.

The gene calls are TRBV7-9 and TRBJ2-5; TCRdb designates TRBD1, a call that cannot be tested without DNA. The CDR3 runs 16 residues. Germline CDR1 reads SEHNR; CDR2 reads FQNEAQ (reference sequence). The CDR3 is CASSRGDAGGYETQYF.